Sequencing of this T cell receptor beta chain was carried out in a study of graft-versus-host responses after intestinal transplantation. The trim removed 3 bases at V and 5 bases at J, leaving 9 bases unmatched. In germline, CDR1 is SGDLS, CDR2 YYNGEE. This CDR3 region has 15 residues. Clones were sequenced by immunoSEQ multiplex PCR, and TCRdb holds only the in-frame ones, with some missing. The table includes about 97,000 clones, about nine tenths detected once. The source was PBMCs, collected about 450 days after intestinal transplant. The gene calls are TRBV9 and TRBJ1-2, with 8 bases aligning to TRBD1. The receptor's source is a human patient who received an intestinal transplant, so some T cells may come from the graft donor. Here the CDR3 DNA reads TGTGCCAGCAGCGAGACGGCAGGGGGCTTGTATGGCTACACCTTC. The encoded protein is CASSETAGGLYGYTF.